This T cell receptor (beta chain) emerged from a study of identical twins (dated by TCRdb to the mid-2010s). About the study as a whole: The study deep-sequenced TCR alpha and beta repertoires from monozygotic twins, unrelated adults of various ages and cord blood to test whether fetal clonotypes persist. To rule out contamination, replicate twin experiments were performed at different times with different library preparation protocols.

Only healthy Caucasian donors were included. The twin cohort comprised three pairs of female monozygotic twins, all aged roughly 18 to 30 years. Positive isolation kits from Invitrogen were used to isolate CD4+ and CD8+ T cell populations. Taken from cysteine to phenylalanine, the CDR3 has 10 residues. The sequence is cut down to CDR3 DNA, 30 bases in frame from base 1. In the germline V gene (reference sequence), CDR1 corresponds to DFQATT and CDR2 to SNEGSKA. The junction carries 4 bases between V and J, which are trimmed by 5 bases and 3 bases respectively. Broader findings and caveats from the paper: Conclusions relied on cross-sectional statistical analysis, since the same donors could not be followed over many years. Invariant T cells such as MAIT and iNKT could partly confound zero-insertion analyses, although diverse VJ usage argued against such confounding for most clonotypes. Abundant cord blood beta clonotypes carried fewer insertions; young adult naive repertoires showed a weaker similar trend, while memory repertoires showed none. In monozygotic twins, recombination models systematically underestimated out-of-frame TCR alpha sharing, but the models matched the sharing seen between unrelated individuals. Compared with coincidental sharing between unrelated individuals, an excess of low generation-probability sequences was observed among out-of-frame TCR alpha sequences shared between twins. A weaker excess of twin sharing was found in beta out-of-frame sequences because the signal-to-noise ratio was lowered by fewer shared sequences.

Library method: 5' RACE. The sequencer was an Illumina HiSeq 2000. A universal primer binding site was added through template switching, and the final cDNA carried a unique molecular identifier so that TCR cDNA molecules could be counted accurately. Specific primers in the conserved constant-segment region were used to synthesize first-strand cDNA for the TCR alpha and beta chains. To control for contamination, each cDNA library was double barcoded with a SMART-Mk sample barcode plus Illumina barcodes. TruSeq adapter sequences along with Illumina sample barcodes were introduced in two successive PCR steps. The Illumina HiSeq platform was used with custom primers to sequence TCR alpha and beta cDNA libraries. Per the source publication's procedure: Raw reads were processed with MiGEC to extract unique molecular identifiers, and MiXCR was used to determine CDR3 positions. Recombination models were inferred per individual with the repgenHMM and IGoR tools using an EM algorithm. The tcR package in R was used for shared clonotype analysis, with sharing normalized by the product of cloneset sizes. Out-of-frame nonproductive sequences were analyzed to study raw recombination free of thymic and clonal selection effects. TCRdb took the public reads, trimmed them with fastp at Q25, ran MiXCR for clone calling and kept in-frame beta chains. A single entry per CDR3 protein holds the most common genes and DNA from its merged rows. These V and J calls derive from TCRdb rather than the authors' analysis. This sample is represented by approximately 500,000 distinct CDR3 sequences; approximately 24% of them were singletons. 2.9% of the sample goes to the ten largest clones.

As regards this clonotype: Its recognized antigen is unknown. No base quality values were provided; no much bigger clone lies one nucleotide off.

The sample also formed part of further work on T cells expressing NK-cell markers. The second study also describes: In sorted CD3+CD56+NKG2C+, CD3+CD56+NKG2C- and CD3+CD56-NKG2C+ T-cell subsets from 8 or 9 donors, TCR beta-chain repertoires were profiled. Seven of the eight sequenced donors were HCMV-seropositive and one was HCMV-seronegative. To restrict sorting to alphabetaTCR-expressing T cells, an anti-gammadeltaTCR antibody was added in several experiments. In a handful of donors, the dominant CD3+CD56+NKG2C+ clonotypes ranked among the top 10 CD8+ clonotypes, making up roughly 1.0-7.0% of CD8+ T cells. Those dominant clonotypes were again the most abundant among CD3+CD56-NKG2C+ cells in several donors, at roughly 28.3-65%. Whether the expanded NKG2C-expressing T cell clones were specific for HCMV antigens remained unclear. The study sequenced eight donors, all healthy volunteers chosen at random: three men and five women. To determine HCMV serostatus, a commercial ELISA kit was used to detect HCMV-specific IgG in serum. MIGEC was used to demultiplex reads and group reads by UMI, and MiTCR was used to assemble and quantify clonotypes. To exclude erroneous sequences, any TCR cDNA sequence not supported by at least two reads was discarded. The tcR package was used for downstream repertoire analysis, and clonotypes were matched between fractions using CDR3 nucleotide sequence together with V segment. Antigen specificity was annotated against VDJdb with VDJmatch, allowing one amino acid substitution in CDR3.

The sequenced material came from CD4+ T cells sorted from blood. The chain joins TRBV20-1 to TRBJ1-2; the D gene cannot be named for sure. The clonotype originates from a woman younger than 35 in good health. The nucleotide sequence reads TGCAGTGCTTTACACTATGGCTACACCTTC. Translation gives CSALHYGYTF.